This TCR beta chain was sequenced in a study of beta chain features in type 1 diabetes. This clone has a handful of counts. Sorting of CD4+ naive, central memory, regulatory and stem cell-like memory cells was performed via CD45RO/CCR7/CD25/CD127/CD95/CD27. Sorted populations all exceeded 95% purity. V shed 2 bases and J 6 bases; nucleotides not matched to a gene: 3. The CDR3 is 15 residues long. The V gene's germline CDR1 is SGHTA and CDR2 FQGTGA. Expressed TCRB transcripts were sequenced because the entire RNA isolate underwent reverse transcription. The repertoire was sequenced with immunoSEQ multiplex PCR; TCRdb's copy has only in-frame clones and lacks some. This table has 250,000 to 350,000 clones, about 14% appearing once.

The TCR was taken from a man aged 25 to 40 in good health. The specimen sequenced was central memory CD4+ T cells from blood. The chain links TRBV7-3 to TRBJ1-4, with 10 bases fitting TRBD1. The chain's CDR3 is CASSLSGTGDEKLFF. The CDR3 coding sequence is TGTGCCAGCAGCTTATCTGGGACAGGGGATGAAAAACTGTTTTTT.